The 25 T cell receptor beta chains given below trace back to one sample, sequenced in a study of cytomegalovirus exposure and HLA in healthy donors. The PCR contained 60 Vbeta and 13 Jbeta primers. The data were produced by immunoSEQ multiplex PCR, yet TCRdb's version contains in-frame clones alone and is incomplete. Its listing shows some 200,000 clones. Material for sequencing was PBMCs. Receptors were obtained from a girl aged 2-10 years in good health and CMV-seropositive.

This chain links TRBV29-1 with TRBJ2-7, with 11 bases fitting TRBD2. Germline CDR1 and CDR2: SQVTM and ANQGSEA. After removal of 7 bases from V and 3 bases from J, the junction contained 11 bases not matched to a gene. The CDR3 has 15 amino acids. In nucleotides, the CDR3 is TGCAGCGCCCGGGGGACTAGCGGAAAGGGCTACGAGCAGTACTTC. Encoded protein: CSARGTSGKGYEQYF.

The J gene is TRBJ1-5, the V gene TRBV19, with TRBD1 as a possible D gene (5 bases). The V gene's germline CDR1 is LNHDA and CDR2 SQIVND (reference sequence). The CDR3 has 14 residues. Trimming removed 3 bases at V and 3 bases at J, with 9 bases between. The CDR3 region is CASSMGGYNQPQHF. In DNA, the CDR3 is TGTGCCAGTAGTATGGGGGGTTACAATCAGCCCCAGCATTTT. Together with reference TRBV19 and TRBJ1-5, the CDR3 gives the full variable domain: DGGITQSPKYLFRKEGQNVTLSCEQNLNHDAMYWYRQDPGQGLRLIYYSQIVNDFQKGDIAEGYSVSREKKESFPLTVTSAQKNPTAFYLCASSMGGYNQPQHFGDGTRLSIL.

The chain uses TRBV28 and TRBJ2-7, with 12 bases identical to TRBD2. Germline V gene lookup returns CDR1 MDHEN and CDR2 SYDVKM. The CDR3 runs to 16 residues. Trimming cost V 3 bases and J 2 bases; bases outside gene matches: 5. CDR3 sequence (DNA): TGTGCCAGCAGTTTGGGACTAGCGGGCGGGACCTACGAGCAGTACTTC. Translated, it gives CASSLGLAGGTYEQYF.

The chain couples TRBV7-9 to TRBJ2-7, with D uncertain. The CDR3 length is 14 residues. Germline CDR1 SEHNR, CDR2 FQNEAQ (reference sequence). V gave up 4 bases and J gave up 2 bases, with 12 bases separating them. In DNA form, the CDR3 reads TGTGCCAGCAGCTCCACGGGTTTCGCCTACGAGCAGTACTTC. This sequence encodes CASSSTGFAYEQYF.

The chain links TRBV18 to TRBJ1-2, with 10 bases fitting TRBD1. The CDR3 loop spans 15 amino acids. The germline V gene has CDR1 KGHSH and CDR2 LQKENI. J lost 6 bases, V lost 2 bases, and 6 bases had no gene match. In nucleotides, the CDR3 is TGTGCCAGCTCACCATTCGGGACAGGGGAGGATGGCTACACCTTC. Translated, it gives CASSPFGTGEDGYTF.

This chain uses TRBV29-1 with TRBJ1-3, with 7 bases identical to TRBD1. The CDR3 length is 13 residues. In germline, CDR1 is SQVTM, CDR2 ANQGSEA. With 7 bases clipped from V and 2 bases from J, the junction kept 5 bases outside the gene matches. The CDR3 nucleotides read TGCAGCGCCGACGACAGGGCTGGAAACACCATATATTTT. It yields the protein CSADDRAGNTIYF.

The J gene is TRBJ2-1, the V gene TRBV27; tentatively, D is TRBD2 (5 bases). The length of the CDR3 is 14 residues. The V end lost 8 bases, the J end lost 5 bases, and 16 bases lay between the germline ends. The germline gives CDR1 MNHEY, CDR2 SMNVEV (reference sequence). The CDR3 coding sequence is TGTGCCAGCGGGAGAGGACCCTTAAACAATGAGCAGTTCTTC. As protein: CASGRGPLNNEQFF.

The CDR3 nucleotides read TGTGCCAGCAGCCTTGGGACAGTGAACTATGGCTACACCTTC. Its protein product is CASSLGTVNYGYTF. The chain recombines TRBV5-4 with TRBJ1-2, with 7 bases identical to TRBD1. V was pared by 4 bases and J by 2 bases, with 5 bases of the junction left unmatched. Germline CDR1 reads SGHNT; CDR2 reads YYREEE (reference sequence). CDR3 size: 14 residues.

V usage is TRBV28 and J usage is TRBJ2-3; 8 bases map to TRBD1. Germline-derived CDR1 and CDR2 are MDHEN and SYDVKM. The CDR3 covers 16 residues. Trimming took 5 bases from V and 1 from J; bases not matched to a gene: 8. The CDR3: CASSPDREGGTDTQYF. In DNA form, the CDR3 reads TGTGCCAGCAGTCCGGACAGGGAAGGAGGCACAGATACGCAGTATTTT.

The chain employs TRBV6-1 and TRBJ2-5; 9 bases line up with TRBD2. Germline V CDR1 and CDR2: MNHNS, SASEGT. Trimming removed 4 bases from V and 5 bases from J; junction bases left unmatched: 5. The CDR3 consists of 14 residues. Here the CDR3 DNA reads TGTGCCAGCAGTGGCCTAGCGGGATTGGAGACCCAGTACTTC. This sequence encodes CASSGLAGLETQYF.

The chain employs TRBV7-9 and TRBJ2-7, with 14 bases that match TRBD2. With V trimmed by 5 bases and J by 4 bases, 7 bases remained unmatched. CDR3 size: 16 residues. Germline loops: CDR1 SEHNR, CDR2 FQNEAQ (reference sequence). The CDR3 sequence is CASSKGLAGALYEQYF. The CDR3 bases are TGTGCCAGCAGCAAGGGACTAGCGGGAGCTCTTTACGAGCAGTACTTC.

The chain links TRBV2 to TRBJ1-5, with TRBD1 as a possible D gene (6 bases). V was pared by 6 bases and J by 5 bases, with 8 bases between. The CDR3 has 12 residues. Germline values: CDR1 SNHLY, CDR2 FYNNEI. The CDR3 DNA sequence: TGTGCCAGCAGAGGGGGGGATCAGCCCCAGCATTTT. As protein: CASRGGDQPQHF.

This rearrangement joins TRBV11-3 to TRBJ2-3; 8 bases are shared with TRBD1. Germline assignment: CDR1 SGHNT and CDR2 YENEEA. This CDR3 is 13 amino acids long. The junction had 5 bases not matched to a gene; V was cut back by 7 bases and J by 5 bases. CDR3 DNA sequence: TGTGCCAGCATGGCAGGGGGCAAAGATACGCAGTATTTT. Translation gives CASMAGGKDTQYF. Based on the CDR3 plus reference TRBV11-3 and TRBJ2-3, the full variable domain is EAGVVQSPRYKIIEKKQPVAFWCNPISGHNTLYWYLQNLGQGPELLIRYENEEAVDDSQLPKDRFSAERLKGVDSTLKIQPAELGDSAVYLCASMAGGKDTQYFGPGTRLTVL.

This chain joins TRBV6-5 and TRBJ1-1, with D possibly matching TRBD1 (5 bases). V was trimmed by 5 bases and J by 5 bases, leaving 15 bases between them. CDR3 length equals 14 residues. Germline assignment: CDR1 MNHEY and CDR2 SVGAGI. This chain's CDR3 is CASSHYKDSTEAFF. CDR3 DNA sequence: TGTGCCAGCAGTCACTATAAAGACAGTACTGAAGCTTTCTTT.

The chain links TRBV19 to TRBJ2-3, with D perhaps TRBD2 (6 bases). Germline V lookup: CDR1 LNHDA, CDR2 SQIVND (reference sequence). Deletions cut 3 bases from V and 1 base from J, with 11 bases between. This CDR3 spans 15 amino acids. The CDR3 DNA reads TGTGCCAGTAGTATCGGGAGCGGACGCACAGATACGCAGTATTTT. This gives the protein CASSIGSGRTDTQYF.

This chain joins TRBV6-5 and TRBJ1-1, with a tentative D call TRBD1 (5 bases). The CDR3 has 15 residues. V was cut by 5 bases and J by 2 bases, with 15 bases left in between. Germline CDR1 reads MNHEY; CDR2 reads SVGAGI. The CDR3 nucleotides read TGTGCCAGCAGTCTGAAAATAAGGGGTAACACTGAAGCTTTCTTT. As protein: CASSLKIRGNTEAFF.

The chain joins TRBV7-6 to TRBJ2-7, with 8 bases identical to TRBD2. Germline trimming cut 5 bases from V and 5 bases from J; bases unmatched to any gene: 5. CDR3 size: 13 residues. Germline V gene lookup returns CDR1 SGHVS and CDR2 FNYEAQ. CDR3 amino acids: CASSPSGSNEQYF. The CDR3 nucleotides read TGTGCCAGCAGCCCCAGCGGGAGTAACGAGCAGTACTTC.

The V call is TRBV19, the J call TRBJ2-1, with 7 bases lining up with TRBD2. Germline lookup yields CDR1 LNHDA and CDR2 SQIVND (reference sequence). The junction had 7 bases not matched to a gene; V was cut back by 5 bases and J by 0 bases. The CDR3 contains 16 residues. CDR3 in amino acids: CASSGAGGGSYNEQFF. The CDR3 nucleotides read TGTGCCAGTAGTGGGGCGGGCGGGGGCTCCTACAATGAGCAGTTCTTC.

The genes are TRBV18 and TRBJ1-2, with D hard to call. CDR3 length equals 14 residues. Looked up from germline, CDR1 is KGHSH and CDR2 is LQKENI. With 3 bases removed from V and 8 bases from J, the gap between germline ends came to 16 bases. The CDR3 nucleotides read TGTGCCAGCTCACCTCCCCTCGGGTCGGGGGGCTACACCTTC. Its protein product is CASSPPLGSGGYTF.

The chain recombines TRBV5-4 with TRBJ2-5, with TRBD1 matching 7 bases. Germline trimming cut 4 bases from V and 1 base from J; bases unmatched to any gene: 10. CDR3 length equals 16 residues. From germline, CDR1 is SGHNT and CDR2 YYREEE (reference sequence). The CDR3 nucleotides read TGTGCCAGCAGCCCCGGACAGGAGCGAGTCCAAGAGACCCAGTACTTC. This encodes CASSPGQERVQETQYF.

This CDR3 is CASPGTGGVNTEAFF. CDR3 bases: TGTGCCAGCCCAGGGACAGGGGGAGTGAACACTGAAGCTTTCTTT. V gene TRBV13 combines with J gene TRBJ1-1; 11 nucleotides align to TRBD1. This CDR3 is built from 15 residues. Germline CDR1 and CDR2: PRHDT and FYEKMQ (reference sequence). V lost 8 bases to trimming and J lost 0 bases; unmatched junction nucleotides: 5.

V is TRBV2 and J is TRBJ2-1; 7 bases fit TRBD2. Germline trimming cut 6 bases from V and 9 bases from J; bases unmatched to any gene: 17. CDR3 length equals 16 residues. CDR1 and CDR2 (germline): SNHLY, FYNNEI. The CDR3 here is CASSPGRTSRPGEQFF. Here the CDR3 DNA reads TGTGCCAGCAGCCCCGGCCGGACTAGTCGTCCGGGTGAGCAGTTCTTC.

This chain joins TRBV18 and TRBJ2-2, with 12 bases that match TRBD1. This CDR3 comprises 15 residues. V was clipped by 0 bases and J by 8 bases; unmatched bases: 1. CDR1 and CDR2 (germline): KGHSH, LQKENI. In nucleotides, the CDR3 is TGTGCCAGCTCACCACCGGGACAGGGGGCAGGGGAGCTGTTTTTT. Its translation is CASSPPGQGAGELFF.

The rearrangement uses TRBV5-6 and TRBJ1-1; 7 bases are shared with TRBD1. CDR1 SGHDT and CDR2 YYEEEE come from the germline V gene. Unmatched junction bases numbered 11, after V lost 4 bases and J lost 11 bases. The CDR3 is 13 residues long. The CDR3 region is CASSQGGRATAFF. The CDR3 coding sequence is TGTGCCAGCAGCCAGGGGGGTCGGGCCACTGCTTTCTTT.

The chain is built from TRBV28 and TRBJ1-5; D call uncertain. The CDR3 totals 14 residues. V lost 2 bases and J 1 base, leaving 6 bases between the germline ends. Germline CDR1 and CDR2: MDHEN and SYDVKM. The DNA for the CDR3 is TGTGCCAGCAGTTTAATAGCAAGCAATCAGCCCCAGCATTTT. This encodes CASSLIASNQPQHF.